This T cell receptor (beta chain) was identified during a study of vaccination effects on CD4 cells after COVID-19. Concerning this clone: The antigen is not known.

Assay used: immunoSEQ multiplex PCR; TCRdb lists only in-frame clones, some missing. The table lists nearly 30,000 clones, roughly 77% of them singletons, with around 13% in the top ten. Antigen-specific CD4+ T cells expanded by the ViraFEST assay with viral peptide pools were then sequenced. It was after around 10 days of culture that CD4+ T cells were isolated. Participants were given two doses of BNT162b2 or mRNA-1273 vaccine. This TCR was sampled from a human donor who received a COVID-19 vaccine. The sample was CD4+ T cells from PBMCs cultured with HCoV-229E spike peptides, taken after COVID-19 vaccination.

The CDR3 loop reads CASSILGRTYEQYF. Here the CDR3 DNA reads TGTGCCAGTAGTATCCTTGGACGGACCTACGAGCAGTACTTC. The J gene is TRBJ2-7, the V gene TRBV19, with D unclear. The V gene lost 3 bases and the J gene lost 2 bases, with 11 bases spanning the gap. Germline loops: CDR1 LNHDA, CDR2 SQIVND (reference sequence). The CDR3 has 14 amino acids. The whole variable domain, remainder taken from reference TRBV19 and TRBJ2-7, is DGGITQSPKYLFRKEGQNVTLSCEQNLNHDAMYWYRQDPGQGLRLIYYSQIVNDFQKGDIAEGYSVSREKKESFPLTVTSAQKNPTAFYLCASSILGRTYEQYFGPGTRLTVT.